A selection of T cell receptor beta chains follows, all from one sample in a study of blood T cell repertoires in COVID-19. This table comes from immunoSEQ multiplex PCR, and its TCRdb copy is limited to in-frame clones, with some not included. The table includes around 69,000 clones, roughly 87% detected once. Sequenced material: peripheral blood. These receptors all stem from a woman between 50 and 59 years old with active COVID-19. CDR3s include the opening cysteine and the closing phenylalanine or tryptophan. D genes are given only for firm matches. Rows give clone size only sometimes, using once, few, many, or a class for an expanded clone.

TRBJ2-5 | 20 | TRBV15 | TRBD2 | NA | TGTGCCACCAGCAGAGATGCCCCTATCGCTCTAGCGGGCTACCAAGAGACCCAGTACTTC | CATSRDAPIALAGYQETQYF
TRBJ1-2 | 14 | TRBV30 | NA | NA | TGTGCCTGGACATCCCTCTTGACGGGTTCGGGCTACACCTTC | CAWTSLLTGSGYTF
TRBJ2-3 | 13 | TRBV19 | NA | once | TGTGCCACCCGGCGGAGGGACACAGATACGCAGTATTTT | CATRRRDTDTQYF
TRBJ2-2 | 15 | TRBV3-1/TRBV3-2 | NA | NA | TGTGCCAGCAGCCAAGAATCTAGTTCGGCCGGGGAGCTGTTTTTT | CASSQESSSAGELFF
TRBJ1-2 | 13 | TRBV19 | NA | NA | TGTGCCAGTAGTACCCAGGGCTTGGACGGCTACACCTTC | CASSTQGLDGYTF
TRBJ2-3 | 17 | TRBV5-8 | TRBD2 | NA | TGTGCCAGCAGCTCAGGCCGGGGGGGAAGGAGCACAGATACGCAGTATTTT | CASSSGRGGRSTDTQYF
TRBJ1-5 | 15 | TRBV28 | TRBD1 | NA | TGTGCCAGCAGTCGTGGGGACAGCGGCAATCAGCCCCAGCATTTT | CASSRGDSGNQPQHF
TRBJ1-2 | 14 | TRBV28 | NA | NA | TGTGCCAGCAGTTCCCCCCAGGGCATCTATGGCTACACCTTC | CASSSPQGIYGYTF
TRBJ2-5 | 16 | TRBV3-1/TRBV3-2 | TRBD2 | NA | TGTGCCAGCAGCCAAGAAGCACTAGCGGGAGTGGAGACCCAGTACTTC | CASSQEALAGVETQYF
TRBJ2-3 | 14 | TRBV15 | NA | few | TGTGCCACCAGCACTCTCGGGAGCACAGATACGCAGTATTTT | CATSTLGSTDTQYF
TRBJ2-5 | 20 | TRBV11-3 | TRBD2 | NA | TGTGCCAGCAGCTTAGATCGGCTAGCGGGAGGGCCTCGGTACCAAGAGACCCAGTACTTC | CASSLDRLAGGPRYQETQYF
TRBJ2-5 | 18 | TRBV5-1 | TRBD1 | NA | TGCGCCAGCAGCTTGGCCGGGGACAGGGGGCCCCTGAAAGAGACCCAGTACTTC | CASSLAGDRGPLKETQYF
TRBJ2-2 | 14 | TRBV13 | TRBD2 | NA | TGTGCCAGCCAAACTAGCGGCACCACCGGGGAGCTGTTTTTT | CASQTSGTTGELFF
TRBJ2-2 | 15 | TRBV19 | NA | NA | TGTGCCAGTAGTACGATGGGCATAGATGCCGGGGAGCTGTTTTTT | CASSTMGIDAGELFF
TRBJ2-1 | 14 | TRBV28 | NA | NA | TGTGCCAGCAGTTCCGGCCGTAGCATGTGGGAGCAGTTCTTC | CASSSGRSMWEQFF
TRBJ2-3 | 15 | TRBV27 | TRBD2 | NA | TGTGCCAGCAGCGTACTAGCGGGAGGGCCGGATACGCAGTATTTT | CASSVLAGGPDTQYF
TRBJ1-2 | 14 | TRBV19 | TRBD1 | once | TGTGCCAGTAGTGTACAGGGGCCCAGGGCGGGCTACACCTTC | CASSVQGPRAGYTF
TRBJ2-2 | 15 | TRBV2 | TRBD1 | NA | TGTGCCAGCAGTGAATACAGGGGGAACACCGGGGAGCTGTTTTTT | CASSEYRGNTGELFF
TRBJ2-7 | 13 | TRBV11-3 | NA | NA | TGTGCCAGCGCCGCCAGGGGATCCTACGAGCAGTACTTC | CASAARGSYEQYF
TRBJ2-7 | 16 | TRBV29-1 | NA | NA | TGCAGCGTGGGGGCCGGGGAACCGGGTTGGAACTACGAGCAGTACTTC | CSVGAGEPGWNYEQYF
TRBJ2-5 | 14 | TRBV14 | TRBD2 | NA | TGTGCCAGCAGCCAACTAGCGGGACAAGAGACCCAGTACTTC | CASSQLAGQETQYF
TRBJ2-1 | 14 | TRBV19 | NA | NA | TGTGCCAGTAGGGCGGGACCGACCTACAATGAGCAGTTCTTC | CASRAGPTYNEQFF
TRBJ1-2 | 14 | TRBV6-1 | TRBD1 | NA | TGTGCCAGCAGTGAAAGCCAGGGGGCAGATGGCTACACCTTC | CASSESQGADGYTF
TRBJ1-2 | 14 | TRBV30 | TRBD1 | NA | TGTGCCTGGAGTGGAGGACAGGGAAGGTATGGCTACACCTTC | CAWSGGQGRYGYTF
TRBJ2-1 | 14 | TRBV18 | TRBD2 | NA | TGTGCCAGCTCCCCCCCAGCGGGAAACAATGAGCAGTTCTTC | CASSPPAGNNEQFF
TRBJ1-6 | 13 | TRBV5-1 | NA | NA | TGCGCCAGCAGCTCGAATCAGGGTTCACCCCTCCACTTT | CASSSNQGSPLHF
TRBJ2-5 | 15 | TRBV29-1 | TRBD1 | NA | TGCAGCGTTGATGGTGAAACAGGGGGCGGGGAGACCCAGTACTTC | CSVDGETGGGETQYF
TRBJ2-1 | 13 | TRBV5-1 | NA | NA | TGCGCCAGCAGTAGTGCAGGGTATAATGAGCAGTTCTTC | CASSSAGYNEQFF
TRBJ2-5 | 13 | TRBV7-9 | NA | NA | TGTGCCAGCAATGTGGGGCTTTTAGAGACCCAGTACTTC | CASNVGLLETQYF
TRBJ2-3 | 18 | TRBV5-4 | NA | NA | TGTGCCAGCAGCTTGGGGCGGCCCAACCGGATAAGCACAGATACGCAGTATTTT | CASSLGRPNRISTDTQYF
TRBJ2-2 | 15 | TRBV9 | TRBD1 | once | TGTGCCAGCACCCGACAGGGGGCGGTCACCGGGGAGCTGTTTTTT | CASTRQGAVTGELFF
TRBJ2-1 | 15 | TRBV7-3 | TRBD2 | NA | TGTGCCAGCAGCCCCCCGACTAGCGGGAGGGGTGAGCAGTTCTTC | CASSPPTSGRGEQFF
TRBJ2-5 | 11 | TRBV7-2 | NA | once | TGTGCCAGCAGCCTCCTAAGGACCCAGTACTTC | CASSLLRTQYF
TRBJ2-1 | 18 | TRBV27 | TRBD1 | NA | TGTGCCAGCAGCCCCCCCCGGTGGGGCGTGAGACAGGGCAATGAGCAGTTCTTC | CASSPPRWGVRQGNEQFF
TRBJ2-6 | 18 | TRBV6-1 | NA | NA | TGTGCCAGCAGTGAAGGGACGGACAGCGTCTCTGGGGCCAACGTCCTGACTTTC | CASSEGTDSVSGANVLTF
TRBJ2-7 | 15 | TRBV15 | TRBD2 | NA | TGTGCCACCAGTGCTTCGACTAGCGGTTCTTACGAGCAGTACTTC | CATSASTSGSYEQYF
TRBJ1-1 | 14 | TRBV6-5 | NA | NA | TGTGCCAGCAGCTCCCAAGGCGGGCACACTGAAGCTTTCTTT | CASSSQGGHTEAFF
TRBJ2-5 | 12 | TRBV28 | NA | NA | TGTGCCAGCAGCCCATCTACTGAGACCCAGTACTTC | CASSPSTETQYF
TRBJ1-6 | 14 | TRBV13 | TRBD1 | NA | TGTGCCAGCGCCGCCCAGGGGGGAAATTCACCCCTCCACTTT | CASAAQGGNSPLHF
TRBJ1-1 | 11 | TRBV6-6 | NA | NA | TGTGCCAGCAGGAGGAGGGATGAAGCTTTCTTT | CASRRRDEAFF
TRBJ2-5 | 16 | TRBV7-8 | NA | NA | TGTGCCAGCAGCTTAGTCGGGGGAGCTGCTCCAGAGACCCAGTACTTC | CASSLVGGAAPETQYF
TRBJ2-1 | 15 | TRBV2 | TRBD2 | once | TGTGCCAGCAGCCAAGGGCTAGCGGGGAACAATGAGCAGTTCTTC | CASSQGLAGNNEQFF
TRBJ2-5 | 14 | TRBV6-5 | TRBD2 | NA | TGTGCCAGCAGTAGGACTAGCGGGAGGGAGACCCAGTACTTC | CASSRTSGRETQYF
TRBJ1-1 | 15 | TRBV7-9 | TRBD1 | NA | TGTGCCAGCAGCTCAGGGACAGCTATGAACACTGAAGCTTTCTTT | CASSSGTAMNTEAFF
TRBJ2-5 | 14 | TRBV6-5 | NA | NA | TGTGCCACCTCGCGACCTGTCAGGCAAGAGACCCAGTACTTC | CATSRPVRQETQYF